This T cell receptor beta chain was sequenced for a study of blood T cell repertoires in COVID-19. The wider study: Nucleic acid was either cDNA or gDNA, and it came from T cells, B-cell-depleted T cells, or PBMCs.

Here immunoSEQ multiplex PCR was the method, and the copy in TCRdb shows in-frame clones only, minus some. The repertoire holds 300,000 to 450,000 clones, more than 70% seen once, with more than 1% in the top ten. Categorization into cohorts depended on clinical history that participants reported. Specimen: PBMCs or T cells enriched from blood (not recorded which). This sequence was found in a woman younger than 30 who had recovered from COVID-19.

The CDR3: CASSSRTSENTGELFF. CDR3 DNA: TGTGCCAGCAGCTCGCGGACTAGCGAGAACACCGGGGAGCTGTTTTTT. The V gene is TRBV7-8, the J gene TRBJ2-2; TRBD2 matches 9 bases. V lost 4 bases to trimming and J lost 1 base; unmatched junction nucleotides: 4. This CDR3 spans 16 amino acids. Germline CDR1 reads SGHVS; CDR2 reads FQNEAQ.